Reported below is one T cell receptor (beta chain). Its antigen is not identified. Amplification of TCR beta CDR3 regions used RNA as the template. Using the HTBI primer set, a first-round RT-PCR was run on the TCR CDR3. Via MiXCR, TCRdb re-called the multiplex PCR reads, giving one row per CDR3 protein. The sample lists a few hundred thousand distinct CDR3 sequences, nearly 15% seen once, with about 21% in the top ten. Orbital computed tomography, thyroid ultrasound, serum thyroxine and TRAb, and clinical symptoms together informed the diagnoses. Fresh peripheral blood, around 9.2 ml of it, supplied the PBMCs. The data originate from a study of T cells in Graves' hyperthyroidism and ophthalmopathy. Whole-study results and caveats: Blood also carried most thyroid clonotypes expanded above 0.001. Ophthalmopathy was model-predicted a median around 6.7 months pre-onset.

This clonotype was obtained from a woman aged 55-69 years with Graves' ophthalmopathy. Input material: blood.

This CDR3 reads CASMGSLVGTEAFF. The CDR3 nucleotides read TGTGCCAGTATGGGGTCCCTGGTGGGGACTGAAGCTTTCTTT. The chain links TRBV19 to TRBJ1-1; D gene unclear. The CDR3 is 14 amino acids. Trimming shortened V by 7 bases and J by 5 bases, and 17 bases separated the two germline ends. CDR1 is LNHDA and CDR2 is SQIVND in the germline V gene (reference sequence). Drawing the rest from reference TRBV19 and TRBJ1-1, the complete variable domain is DGGITQSPKYLFRKEGQNVTLSCEQNLNHDAMYWYRQDPGQGLRLIYYSQIVNDFQKGDIAEGYSVSREKKESFPLTVTSAQKNPTAFYLCASMGSLVGTEAFFGQGTRLTVV.